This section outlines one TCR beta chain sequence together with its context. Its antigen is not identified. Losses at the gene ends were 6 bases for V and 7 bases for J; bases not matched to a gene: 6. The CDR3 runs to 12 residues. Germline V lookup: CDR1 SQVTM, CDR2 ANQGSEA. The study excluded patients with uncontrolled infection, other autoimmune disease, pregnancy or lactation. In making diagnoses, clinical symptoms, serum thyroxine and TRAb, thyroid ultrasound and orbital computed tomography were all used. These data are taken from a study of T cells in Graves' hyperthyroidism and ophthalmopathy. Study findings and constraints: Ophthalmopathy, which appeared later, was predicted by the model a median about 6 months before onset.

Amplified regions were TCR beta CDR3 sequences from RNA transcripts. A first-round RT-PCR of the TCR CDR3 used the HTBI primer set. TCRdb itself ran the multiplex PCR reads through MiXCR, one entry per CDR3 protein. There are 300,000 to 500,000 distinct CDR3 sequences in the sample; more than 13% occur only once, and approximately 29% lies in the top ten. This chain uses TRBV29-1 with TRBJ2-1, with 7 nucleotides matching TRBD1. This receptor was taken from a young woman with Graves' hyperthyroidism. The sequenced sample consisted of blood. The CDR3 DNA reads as TGCAGCGTAGACAGGGCTTCTAATGAGCAGTTCTTC. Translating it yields CSVDRASNEQFF.